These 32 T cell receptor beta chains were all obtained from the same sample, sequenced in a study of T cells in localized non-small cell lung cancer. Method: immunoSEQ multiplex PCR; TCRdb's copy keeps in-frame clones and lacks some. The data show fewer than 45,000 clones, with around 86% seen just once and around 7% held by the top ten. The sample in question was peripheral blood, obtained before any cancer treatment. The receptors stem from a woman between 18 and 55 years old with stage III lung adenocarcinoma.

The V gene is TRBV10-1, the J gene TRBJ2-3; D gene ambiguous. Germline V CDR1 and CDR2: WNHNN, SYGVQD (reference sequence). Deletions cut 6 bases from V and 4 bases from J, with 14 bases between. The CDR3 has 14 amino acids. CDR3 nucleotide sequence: TGCGCCAGCAGCCCAGACGGTGGGGCAGATACGCAGTATTTT. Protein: CASSPDGGADTQYF.

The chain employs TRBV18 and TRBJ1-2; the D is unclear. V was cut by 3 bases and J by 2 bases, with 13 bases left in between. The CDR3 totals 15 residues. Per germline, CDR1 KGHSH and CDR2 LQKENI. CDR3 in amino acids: CASSPPGAGNYGYTF. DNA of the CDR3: TGTGCCAGCTCACCGCCCGGAGCGGGGAACTATGGCTACACCTTC.

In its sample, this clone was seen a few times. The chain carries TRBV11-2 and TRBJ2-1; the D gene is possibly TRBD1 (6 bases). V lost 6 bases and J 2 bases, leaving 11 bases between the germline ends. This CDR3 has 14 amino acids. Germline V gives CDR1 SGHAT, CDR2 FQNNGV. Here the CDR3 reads CASSYRTAYNEQFF. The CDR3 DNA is TGTGCCAGCAGTTACCGGACAGCCTACAATGAGCAGTTCTTC.

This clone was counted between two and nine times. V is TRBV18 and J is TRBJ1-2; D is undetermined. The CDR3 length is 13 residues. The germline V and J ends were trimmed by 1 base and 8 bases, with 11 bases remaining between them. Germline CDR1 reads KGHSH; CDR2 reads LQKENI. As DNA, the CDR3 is TGTGCCAGCTCACCACGGGGAATCGAGGGCTACACCTTC. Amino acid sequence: CASSPRGIEGYTF.

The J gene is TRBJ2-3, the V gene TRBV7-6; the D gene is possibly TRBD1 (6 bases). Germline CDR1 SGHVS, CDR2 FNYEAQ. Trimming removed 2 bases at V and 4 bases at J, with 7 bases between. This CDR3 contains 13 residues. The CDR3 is CASSLTGSDTQYF. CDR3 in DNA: TGTGCCAGCAGCTTAACAGGGTCAGATACGCAGTATTTT. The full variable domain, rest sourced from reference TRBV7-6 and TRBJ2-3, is GAGVSQSPRYKVTKRGQDVALRCDPISGHVSLYWYRQALGQGPEFLTYFNYEAQQDKSGLPNDRFSAERPEGSISTLTIQRTEQRDSAMYRCASSLTGSDTQYFGPGTRLTVL.

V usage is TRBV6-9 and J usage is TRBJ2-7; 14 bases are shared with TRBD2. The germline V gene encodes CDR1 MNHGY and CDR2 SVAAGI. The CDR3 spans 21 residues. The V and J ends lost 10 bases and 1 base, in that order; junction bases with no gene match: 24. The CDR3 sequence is CATGLQGVARLAGGRSYEQYF. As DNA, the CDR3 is TGTGCCACCGGTCTACAGGGAGTCGCCCGACTAGCGGGGGGGAGGTCCTACGAGCAGTACTTC.

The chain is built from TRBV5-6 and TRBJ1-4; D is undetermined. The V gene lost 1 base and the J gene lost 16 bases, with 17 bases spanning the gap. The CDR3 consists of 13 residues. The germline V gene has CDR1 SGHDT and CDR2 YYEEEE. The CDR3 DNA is TGTGCCAGCAGCTTGAGGTCAGGCGGACCGAAGTTTTTT. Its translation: CASSLRSGGPKFF.

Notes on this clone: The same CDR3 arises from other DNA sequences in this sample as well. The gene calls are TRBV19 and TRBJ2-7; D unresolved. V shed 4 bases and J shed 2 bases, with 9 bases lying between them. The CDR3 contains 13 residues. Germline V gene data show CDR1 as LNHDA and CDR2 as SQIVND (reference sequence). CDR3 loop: CASSTAVAYEQYF. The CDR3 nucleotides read TGTGCCAGTAGTACGGCAGTGGCCTACGAGCAGTACTTC.

The CDR3 here is CASSGGRTSGTGELFF. The CDR3 region has the DNA TGTGCCAGCAGCGGTGGGCGGACTAGCGGCACCGGGGAGCTGTTTTTT. The genes are TRBV4-2 and TRBJ2-2; 10 positions match TRBD2. Germline V CDR1 and CDR2: LGHNA, YNFKEQ. This CDR3 comprises 16 residues. V shed 5 bases and J 4 bases; nucleotides not matched to a gene: 7.

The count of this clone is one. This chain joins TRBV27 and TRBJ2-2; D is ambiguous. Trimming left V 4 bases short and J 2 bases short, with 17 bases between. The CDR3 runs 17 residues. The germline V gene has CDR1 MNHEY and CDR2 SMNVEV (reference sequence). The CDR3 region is CASSYNSRMANTGELFF. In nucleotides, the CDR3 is TGTGCCAGCAGTTATAATAGCCGTATGGCCAACACCGGGGAGCTGTTTTTT.

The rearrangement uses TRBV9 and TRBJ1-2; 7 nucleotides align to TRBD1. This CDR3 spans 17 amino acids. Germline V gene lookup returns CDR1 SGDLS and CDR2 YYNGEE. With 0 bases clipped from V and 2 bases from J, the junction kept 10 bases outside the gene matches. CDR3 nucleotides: TGTGCCAGCAGCGTAGGCGTAGGGGGCCGCCCCAACTATGGCTACACCTTC. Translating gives CASSVGVGGRPNYGYTF.

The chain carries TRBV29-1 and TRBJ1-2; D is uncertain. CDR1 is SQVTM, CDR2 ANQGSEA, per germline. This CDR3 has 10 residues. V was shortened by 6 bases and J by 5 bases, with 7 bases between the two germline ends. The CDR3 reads CSVKVYGYTF. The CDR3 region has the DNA TGCAGCGTGAAAGTGTATGGCTACACCTTC.

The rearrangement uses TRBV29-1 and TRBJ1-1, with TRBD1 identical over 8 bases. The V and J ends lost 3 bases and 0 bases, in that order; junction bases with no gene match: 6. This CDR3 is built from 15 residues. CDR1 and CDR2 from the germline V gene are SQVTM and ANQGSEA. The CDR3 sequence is CSVDGQGRLNTEAFF. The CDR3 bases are TGCAGCGTTGATGGACAGGGTAGATTGAACACTGAAGCTTTCTTT.

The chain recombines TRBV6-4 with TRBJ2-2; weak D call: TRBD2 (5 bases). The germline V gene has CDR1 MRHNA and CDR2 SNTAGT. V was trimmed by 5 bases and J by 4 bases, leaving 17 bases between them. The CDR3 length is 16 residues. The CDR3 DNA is TGTGCCAGCAGTCCCATATTCGAACGGGGCACCGGGGAGCTGTTTTTT. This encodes CASSPIFERGTGELFF.

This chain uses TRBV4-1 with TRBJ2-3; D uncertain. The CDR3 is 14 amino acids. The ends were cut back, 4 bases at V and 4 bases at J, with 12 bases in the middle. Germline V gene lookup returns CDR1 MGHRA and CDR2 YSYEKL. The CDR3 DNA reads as TGCGCCAGCAGCCTCAAGGACGGACCAGATACGCAGTATTTT. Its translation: CASSLKDGPDTQYF.

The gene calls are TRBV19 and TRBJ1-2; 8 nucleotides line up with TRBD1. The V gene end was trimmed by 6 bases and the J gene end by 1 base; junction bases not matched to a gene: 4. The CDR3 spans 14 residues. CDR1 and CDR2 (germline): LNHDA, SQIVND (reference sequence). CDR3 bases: TGTGCCAGTAGCCTGGACAGGGATAACTATGGCTACACCTTC. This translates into CASSLDRDNYGYTF.

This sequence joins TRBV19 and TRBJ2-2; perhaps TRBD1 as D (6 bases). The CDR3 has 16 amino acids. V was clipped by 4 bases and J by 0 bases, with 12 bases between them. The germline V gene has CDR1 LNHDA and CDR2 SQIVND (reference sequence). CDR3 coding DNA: TGTGCCAGTAGTACCAGAGGGACACCGAACACCGGGGAGCTGTTTTTT. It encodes CASSTRGTPNTGELFF.

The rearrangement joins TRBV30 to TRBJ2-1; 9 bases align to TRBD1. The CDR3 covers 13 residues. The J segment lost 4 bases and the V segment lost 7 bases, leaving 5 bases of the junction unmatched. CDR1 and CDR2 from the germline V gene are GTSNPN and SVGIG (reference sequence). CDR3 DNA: TGTGCCTTCCGGGACAGGGCTTACAATGAGCAGTTCTTC. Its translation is CAFRDRAYNEQFF. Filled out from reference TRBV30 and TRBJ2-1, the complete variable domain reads SQTIHQWPATLVQPVGSPLSLECTVEGTSNPNLYWYRQAAGRGLQLLFYSVGIGQISSEVPQNLSASRPQDRQFILSSKKLLLSDSGFYLCAFRDRAYNEQFFGPGTRLTVL.

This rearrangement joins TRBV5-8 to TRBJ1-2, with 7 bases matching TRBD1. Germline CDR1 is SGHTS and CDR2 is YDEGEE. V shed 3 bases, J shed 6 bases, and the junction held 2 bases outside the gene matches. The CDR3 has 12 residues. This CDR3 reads CASSSGQDGYTF. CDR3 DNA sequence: TGTGCCAGCAGCTCCGGACAGGATGGCTACACCTTC.

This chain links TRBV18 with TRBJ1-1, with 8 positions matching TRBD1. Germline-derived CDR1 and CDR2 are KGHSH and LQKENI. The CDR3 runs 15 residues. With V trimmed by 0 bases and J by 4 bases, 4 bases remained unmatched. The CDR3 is CASSPPGQGGTEAFF. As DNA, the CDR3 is TGTGCCAGCTCACCACCTGGACAGGGAGGCACTGAAGCTTTCTTT.

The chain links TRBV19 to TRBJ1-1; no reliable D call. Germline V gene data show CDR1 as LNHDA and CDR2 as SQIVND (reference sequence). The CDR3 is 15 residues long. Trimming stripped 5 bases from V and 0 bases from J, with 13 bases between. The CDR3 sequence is CASSRAASLNTEAFF. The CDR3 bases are TGTGCCAGTAGTCGGGCAGCCTCTTTGAACACTGAAGCTTTCTTT.

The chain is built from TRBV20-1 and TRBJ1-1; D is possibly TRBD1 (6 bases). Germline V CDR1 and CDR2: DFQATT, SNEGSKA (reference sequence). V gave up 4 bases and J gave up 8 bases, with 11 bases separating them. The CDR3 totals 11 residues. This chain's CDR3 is CSAKIGTEAFF. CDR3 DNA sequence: TGCAGTGCTAAGATCGGGACAGAAGCTTTCTTT.

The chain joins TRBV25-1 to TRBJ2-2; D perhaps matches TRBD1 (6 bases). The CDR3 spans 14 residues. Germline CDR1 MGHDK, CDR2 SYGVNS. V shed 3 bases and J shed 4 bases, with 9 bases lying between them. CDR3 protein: CASSEGAGTGELFF. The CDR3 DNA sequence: TGTGCCAGCAGTGAGGGGGCTGGCACCGGGGAGCTGTTTTTT.

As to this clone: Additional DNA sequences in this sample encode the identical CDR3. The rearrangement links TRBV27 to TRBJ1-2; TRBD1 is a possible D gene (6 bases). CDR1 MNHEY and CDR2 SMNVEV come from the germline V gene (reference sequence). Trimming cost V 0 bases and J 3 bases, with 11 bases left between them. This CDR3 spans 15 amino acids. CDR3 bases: TGTGCCAGCAGTTTATCGAGGGCAGGGGACTATGGCTACACCTTC. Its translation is CASSLSRAGDYGYTF.

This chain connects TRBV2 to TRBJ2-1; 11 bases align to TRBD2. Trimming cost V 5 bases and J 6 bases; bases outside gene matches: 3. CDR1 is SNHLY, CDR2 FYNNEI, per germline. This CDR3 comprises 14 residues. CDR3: CASSRLAGPNEQFF. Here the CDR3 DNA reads TGTGCCAGCAGTCGACTAGCGGGGCCCAATGAGCAGTTCTTC.

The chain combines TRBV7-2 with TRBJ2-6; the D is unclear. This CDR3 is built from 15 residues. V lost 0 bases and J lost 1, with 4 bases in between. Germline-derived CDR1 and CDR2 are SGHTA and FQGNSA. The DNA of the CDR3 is TGTGCCAGCAGCTTAGCGGGGTCTGGGGCCAACGTCCTGACTTTC. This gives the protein CASSLAGSGANVLTF.

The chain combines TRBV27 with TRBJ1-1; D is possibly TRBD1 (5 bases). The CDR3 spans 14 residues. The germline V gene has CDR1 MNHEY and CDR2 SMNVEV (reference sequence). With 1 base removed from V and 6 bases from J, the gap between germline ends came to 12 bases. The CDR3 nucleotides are TGTGCCAGCAGTTTATACAGGACTTTCCCTGAAGCTTTCTTT. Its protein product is CASSLYRTFPEAFF.

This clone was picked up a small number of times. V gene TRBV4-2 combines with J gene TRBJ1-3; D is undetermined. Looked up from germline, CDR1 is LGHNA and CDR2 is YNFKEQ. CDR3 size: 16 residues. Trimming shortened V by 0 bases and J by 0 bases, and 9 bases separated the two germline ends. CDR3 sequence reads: CASSQDSKSSGNTIYF. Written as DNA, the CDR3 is TGTGCCAGCAGCCAAGATTCCAAAAGCTCTGGAAACACCATATATTTT.

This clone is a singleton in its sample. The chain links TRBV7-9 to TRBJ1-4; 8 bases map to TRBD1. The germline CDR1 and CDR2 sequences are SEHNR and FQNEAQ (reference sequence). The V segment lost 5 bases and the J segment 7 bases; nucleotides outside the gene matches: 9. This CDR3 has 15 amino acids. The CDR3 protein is CASSPKDRAGEKLFF. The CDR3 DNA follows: TGTGCCAGCAGCCCCAAGGACAGGGCGGGTGAAAAACTGTTTTTT.

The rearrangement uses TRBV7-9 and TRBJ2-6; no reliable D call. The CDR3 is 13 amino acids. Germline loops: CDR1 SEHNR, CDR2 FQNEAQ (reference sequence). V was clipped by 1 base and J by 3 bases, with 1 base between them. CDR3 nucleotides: TGTGCCAGCAGCTTAGGTGGGGCCAACGTCCTGACTTTC. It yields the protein CASSLGGANVLTF. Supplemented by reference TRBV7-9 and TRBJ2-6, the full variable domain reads DTGVSQNPRHKITKRGQNVTFRCDPISEHNRLYWYRQTLGQGPEFLTYFQNEAQLEKSRLLSDRFSAERPKGSFSTLEIQRTEQGDSAMYLCASSLGGANVLTFGAGSRLTVL.

The CDR3 loop is CASSQVRTGYGYTF. CDR3 sequence (DNA): TGCGCCAGCAGCCAAGTGCGAACTGGCTATGGCTACACCTTC. The chain combines TRBV4-1 with TRBJ1-2, with D unclear. From germline, CDR1 is MGHRA and CDR2 YSYEKL. This CDR3 comprises 14 residues. The V and J ends lost 1 base and 4 bases respectively, with 10 bases between them.

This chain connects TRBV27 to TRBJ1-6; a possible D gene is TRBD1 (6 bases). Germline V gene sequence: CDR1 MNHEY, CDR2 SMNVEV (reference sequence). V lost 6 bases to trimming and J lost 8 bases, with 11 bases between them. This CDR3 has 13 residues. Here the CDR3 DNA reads TGTGCCAGCAGCAGGGGTTGGGATTCACCCCTCCACTTT. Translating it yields CASSRGWDSPLHF.